A single sample is the source of the 23 T cell receptor beta chains below, sequenced in a study of PD-L1 blockade in urothelial cancer (dated by TCRdb to 2016 to 2017). The library was made by the immunoSEQ multiplex PCR assay. TCRdb re-hosts the immuneACCESS table, in-frame sequences only. Its copies lack some clones; in the studies checked, an unresolved V gene accounts for under half of them, and the cause for the rest is not known. In all, the sample holds about 38,000 clones, and 82% of those were seen once. The top ten clonotypes cover 18% of the sample. Sequencing used PBMCs, obtained around atezolizumab (anti-PD-L1) treatment. These receptors came from a man in his sixties with urothelial cancer.

The V and J genes are TRBV7-9 and TRBJ2-5; 10 nucleotides align to TRBD2. With 2 bases clipped from V and 1 base from J, the junction kept 4 bases outside the gene matches. The CDR3 length is 16 residues. Germline CDR1 reads SEHNR; CDR2 reads FQNEAQ (reference sequence). CDR3 region: CASSLSSGGIQETQYF. In DNA, the CDR3 is TGTGCCAGCAGCTTAAGTAGCGGGGGGATCCAAGAGACCCAGTACTTC.

The CDR3 here is CASSDRTGQGTGELFF. The DNA of the CDR3 is TGTGCCAGCAGTGACAGGACAGGGCAGGGCACCGGGGAGCTGTTTTTT. V is TRBV25-1 and J is TRBJ2-2, with 8 bases fitting TRBD1. The CDR3 runs 16 residues. The ends lost 3 bases at V and 4 bases at J; junction bases unmatched: 7. Germline V gene lookup returns CDR1 MGHDK and CDR2 SYGVNS.

V usage is TRBV30 and J usage is TRBJ1-1; D is ambiguous. Germline assignment: CDR1 GTSNPN and CDR2 SVGIG (reference sequence). This CDR3 is built from 16 residues. The V and J ends lost 3 bases and 0 bases respectively, with 17 bases between them. The CDR3 sequence is CAWSYPGERMNTEAFF. The DNA of the CDR3 is TGTGCCTGGAGCTACCCTGGGGAGAGAATGAACACTGAAGCTTTCTTT.

The chain has TRBV27 and TRBJ2-3; 13 bases align to TRBD2. This CDR3 contains 18 residues. Per the germline V gene, CDR1 is MNHEY and CDR2 is SMNVEV (reference sequence). The junction had 10 bases not matched to a gene; V was cut back by 1 base and J by 6 bases. The chain's CDR3 is CASSLYSRTSGGGDTQYF. CDR3 DNA sequence: TGTGCCAGCAGTTTATACTCCCGGACTAGCGGGGGCGGTGATACGCAGTATTTT.

This chain links TRBV28 with TRBJ2-2; 9 bases agree with TRBD1. Germline V gene sequence: CDR1 MDHEN, CDR2 SYDVKM. This CDR3 comprises 14 residues. Losses at the gene ends were 6 bases for V and 7 bases for J; bases not matched to a gene: 6. CDR3 DNA sequence: TGTGCCAGCAGCCAGACAGGGGGGAACGGGGAGCTGTTTTTT. Protein sequence: CASSQTGGNGELFF.

A few counts support this clone. Here the CDR3 DNA reads TGTGCCAGCAGCCTTTTTACCCGGGATCAGCCCCAGCATTTT. It yields the protein CASSLFTRDQPQHF. The chain joins TRBV7-2 to TRBJ1-5; D gene unclear. Germline values: CDR1 SGHTA, CDR2 FQGNSA. This CDR3 is 14 amino acids long. With 5 bases removed from V and 5 bases from J, the gap between germline ends came to 13 bases.

The chain uses TRBV2 and TRBJ2-7; 8 nucleotides agree with TRBD2. V dropped 7 bases and J dropped 3; count of bases not matched to a gene: 8. This CDR3 is built from 14 residues. The germline CDR1 and CDR2 sequences are SNHLY and FYNNEI. This CDR3 reads CASTPLAEGYEQYF. CDR3 DNA: TGTGCCAGCACCCCACTAGCGGAGGGCTACGAGCAGTACTTC. Using reference TRBV2 and TRBJ2-7 for the parts outside the CDR3, the full variable domain is EPEVTQTPSHQVTQMGQEVILRCVPISNHLYFYWYRQILGQKVEFLVSFYNNEISEKSEIFDDQFSVERPDGSNFTLKIRSTKLEDSAMYFCASTPLAEGYEQYFGPGTRLTVT.

The chain combines TRBV30 with TRBJ2-3; 14 bases fit TRBD2. Germline V gene lookup returns CDR1 GTSNPN and CDR2 SVGIG (reference sequence). The junction had 5 bases not matched to a gene; V was cut back by 1 base and J by 5 bases. This CDR3 is 16 amino acids long. The CDR3 nucleotides read TGTGCCTGGAGTGCAGGGACTAGCGGGGGTGGAGATACGCAGTATTTT. This gives the protein CAWSAGTSGGGDTQYF.

V is TRBV5-1 and J is TRBJ2-7, with D tentatively TRBD1 (6 bases). Trimming shortened V by 4 bases and J by 1 base, and 15 bases separated the two germline ends. The CDR3 has 15 amino acids. The germline gives CDR1 SGHRS, CDR2 YFSETQ. CDR3 amino acids: CASSPEPGVSYEQYF. As DNA, the CDR3 is TGCGCCAGCAGCCCTGAACCAGGGGTGTCCTACGAGCAGTACTTC.

The rearrangement joins TRBV2 to TRBJ1-2, with TRBD1 matching 7 bases. CDR1 SNHLY and CDR2 FYNNEI come from the germline V gene. J lost 3 bases, V lost 7 bases, and 5 bases had no gene match. CDR3 length: 13 residues. DNA for the CDR3: TGTGCCAGCACTGGGGACAGCGACTATGGCTACACCTTC. This translates into CASTGDSDYGYTF.

This clone was recorded only once. The chain carries TRBV5-6 and TRBJ1-3; unclear D gene. CDR3 length: 14 residues. Germline V gene lookup returns CDR1 SGHDT and CDR2 YYEEEE. Trimming took off 6 bases at V and 0 bases at J, with 10 bases between the two ends. In nucleotides, the CDR3 is TGTGCCAGCAAATCACAGATCTCTGGAAACACCATATATTTT. It translates to CASKSQISGNTIYF.

This clone showed up just once. V is TRBV28 and J is TRBJ1-6; possible D gene TRBD1, 5 bases. This CDR3 has 16 residues. V gave up 7 bases and J gave up 2 bases, with 15 bases separating them. Germline V gene sequence: CDR1 MDHEN, CDR2 SYDVKM. The CDR3, as DNA: TGTGCCAGCAATCCTGGGGGGGAGCCCTATAATTCACCCCTCCACTTT. It codes for CASNPGGEPYNSPLHF.

Of note for this clone: An end of the junction differs from the germline gene, which may be a read error. The chain is built from TRBV5-4 and TRBJ2-7; D is possibly TRBD1 (5 bases). Germline loops: CDR1 SGHNT, CDR2 YYREEE (reference sequence). The CDR3 runs 13 residues. CDR3: CASSLETGARWAF. The DNA for the CDR3 is TGTGCCAGCAGCTTGGAAACTGGGGCCAGGTGGGCTTTC. The full variable domain, with the rest looked up from reference TRBV5-4 and TRBJ2-7, is ETGVTQSPTHLIKTRGQQVTLRCSSQSGHNTVSWYQQALGQGPQFIFQYYREEENGRGNFPPRFSGLQFPNYSSELNVNALELDDSALYLCASSLETGARWAFGPGTRLTVT.

This clone was counted a single time. The V call is TRBV7-3, the J call TRBJ2-2; D is possibly TRBD2 (6 bases). In germline, CDR1 is SGHTA, CDR2 FQGTGA. Deletions cut 2 bases from V and 4 bases from J, with 14 bases between. The CDR3 extends over 16 amino acids. The CDR3 spells CASSLYRGMGTGELFF. CDR3 DNA sequence: TGTGCCAGCAGCTTATATCGGGGGATGGGCACCGGGGAGCTGTTTTTT.

The chain joins TRBV5-1 to TRBJ2-7; no reliable D call. The CDR3 contains 16 residues. Germline assignment: CDR1 SGHRS and CDR2 YFSETQ. Trimming removed 0 bases from V and 0 bases from J, with 13 bases in between. CDR3 nucleotide sequence: TGCGCCAGCAGCTTGGCCGAGGTATCGAGCTCCTACGAGCAGTACTTC. It is translated as CASSLAEVSSSYEQYF.

The chain employs TRBV7-9 and TRBJ1-3; maybe TRBD1 (6 bases). Germline CDR1 reads SEHNR; CDR2 reads FQNEAQ (reference sequence). The CDR3 covers 17 residues. Between the trimmed V and J ends, which lost 10 bases and 3 bases, there was a span of 25 bases. CDR3 sequence (DNA): TGTGCCACCGCGGTCGGGTTCTATCAGGGGAGTGGAAACACCATATATTTT. Its translation is CATAVGFYQGSGNTIYF. Filled out from reference TRBV7-9 and TRBJ1-3, the complete variable domain reads DTGVSQNPRHKITKRGQNVTFRCDPISEHNRLYWYRQTLGQGPEFLTYFQNEAQLEKSRLLSDRFSAERPKGSFSTLEIQRTEQGDSAMYLCATAVGFYQGSGNTIYFGEGSWLTVV.

The CDR3 sequence: CASTPDRGNEKLFF. In DNA form, the CDR3 reads TGTGCCAGCACTCCGGACAGGGGTAATGAAAAACTGTTTTTT. V gene TRBV2 combines with J gene TRBJ1-4; TRBD1 matches 9 bases. The V gene's germline CDR1 is SNHLY and CDR2 FYNNEI. The CDR3 totals 14 residues. With V trimmed by 7 bases and J by 4 bases, 4 bases remained unmatched.

The chain has TRBV2 and TRBJ1-4; TRBD1 matches 9 bases. V lost 7 bases, J lost 6 bases, and 6 bases stayed unmatched. CDR1 and CDR2 from the germline V gene are SNHLY and FYNNEI. The CDR3 extends over 14 amino acids. CDR3 region: CASKVTGGDEKLFF. CDR3 DNA: TGTGCCAGCAAGGTGACAGGGGGGGATGAAAAACTGTTTTTT.

The chain is built from TRBV12-1 and TRBJ1-5; the table assigns TRBD1, which was not confirmed against the DNA. TRBV12-1 is designated a pseudogene. The CDR3 loop spans 17 amino acids. Here the CDR3 DNA reads TGTGCCAGCAGCTCTCGACAGAAAAAAGGATGCAATCAGCCCCAGCATTTT. Amino acid sequence: CASSSRQKKGCNQPQHF.

The chain recombines TRBV7-9 with TRBJ2-2; 11 bases line up with TRBD2. The CDR3 length is 16 residues. Germline assignment: CDR1 SEHNR and CDR2 FQNEAQ (reference sequence). The junction had 1 base not matched to a gene; V was cut back by 4 bases and J by 0 bases. The CDR3 spells CASSSSGGSNTGELFF. DNA for the CDR3: TGTGCCAGCAGCTCTAGCGGGGGGTCGAACACCGGGGAGCTGTTTTTT. The whole variable domain, filled in from reference TRBV7-9 and TRBJ2-2, reads DTGVSQNPRHKITKRGQNVTFRCDPISEHNRLYWYRQTLGQGPEFLTYFQNEAQLEKSRLLSDRFSAERPKGSFSTLEIQRTEQGDSAMYLCASSSSGGSNTGELFFGEGSRLTVL.

V is TRBV27 and J is TRBJ2-1; 7 positions agree with TRBD1. Germline CDR1 is MNHEY and CDR2 is SMNVEV (reference sequence). J gave up 9 bases and V 0 bases, and 5 bases lay outside the gene matches. CDR3 length: 14 residues. The CDR3 bases are TGTGCCAGCAGTTTATCGGGGACAGTAGCTGAGCAGTTCTTC. It specifies CASSLSGTVAEQFF.

In this sample, this clone turned up a few times. The rearrangement links TRBV2 to TRBJ2-2, with 7 bases identical to TRBD2. The length of the CDR3 is 15 residues. Germline loops: CDR1 SNHLY, CDR2 FYNNEI. The V gene end was trimmed by 7 bases and the J gene end by 3 bases; junction bases not matched to a gene: 8. The CDR3 is CASNGKGRDTGELFF. In DNA, the CDR3 is TGTGCCAGCAACGGAAAGGGGAGGGACACCGGGGAGCTGTTTTTT.

The rearrangement links TRBV6-4 to TRBJ2-3; TRBD2 is a possible D gene (6 bases). The CDR3 runs 15 residues. V lost 4 bases and J lost 0, with 11 bases in between. Per germline, CDR1 MRHNA and CDR2 SNTAGT. Here the CDR3 DNA reads TGTGCCAGCAGTGGTTCCGGGACTAGCACAGATACGCAGTATTTT. It codes for CASSGSGTSTDTQYF.